The 11 T cell receptor beta chains below were found in one sample sequenced in a study of blood T cell repertoires in COVID-19 (dated by TCRdb to about 2020). The library relied on the immunoSEQ multiplex PCR assay. TCRdb limited this immuneACCESS table to in-frame rearrangements with V and J called. A share of clones is missing; checked studies link under half to unresolved V genes, and the rest is unexplained. The sample table contains hundreds of thousands of clones; only one count was recorded for 75% to 85% of them. About 8% of the sample lies in the top ten. What was sequenced was peripheral blood. The receptors were sampled from a woman aged 50 to 60 with acute or convalescent COVID-19.

J is TRBJ2-1 and V is TRBV7-6, with 9 bases identical to TRBD1. The CDR3 is 14 residues long. Losses at the gene ends were 5 bases for V and 3 bases for J; bases not matched to a gene: 2. Germline V lookup: CDR1 SGHVS, CDR2 FNYEAQ. The DNA for the CDR3 is TGTGCCAGCAGCGAGGACAGGGGCTACAATGAGCAGTTCTTC. It codes for CASSEDRGYNEQFF.

The V gene is TRBV3-1 (or the pseudogene TRBV3-2), the J gene TRBJ1-1; TRBD1 matches at 7 bases. This CDR3 region has 15 residues. The V and J ends lost 5 bases and 0 bases, in that order; junction bases with no gene match: 6. Germline V CDR1 and CDR2: LGHDT, YNNKEL (reference sequence). CDR3 nucleotides: TGTGCCAGCAGCTTTAGGGGACAGTTGAACACTGAAGCTTTCTTT. Residues: CASSFRGQLNTEAFF.

The CDR3: CASSQSLAGGAGELFF. CDR3 nucleotides: TGCGCCAGCAGCCAATCACTAGCGGGGGGTGCCGGGGAGCTGTTTTTT. This chain connects TRBV4-3 to TRBJ2-2, with 12 bases aligning to TRBD2. After removal of 2 bases from V and 6 bases from J, the junction contained 4 bases not matched to a gene. Germline V gives CDR1 LGHNA, CDR2 YSLEER. The CDR3 loop spans 16 amino acids.

This clone was counted only a few times. The chain combines TRBV4-2 with TRBJ1-2; TRBD1 agrees at 7 bases. Germline assignment: CDR1 LGHNA and CDR2 YNFKEQ. The CDR3 runs 16 residues. J gave up 4 bases and V 0 bases, and 8 bases lay outside the gene matches. CDR3 region: CASSQDLTGVGYGYTF. The CDR3 DNA reads TGTGCCAGCAGCCAAGATCTTACAGGGGTAGGCTATGGCTACACCTTC.

The chain employs TRBV19 and TRBJ1-1; 11 bases fit TRBD1. Trimming cost V 7 bases and J 6 bases; bases outside gene matches: 7. The germline V gene encodes CDR1 LNHDA and CDR2 SQIVND (reference sequence). CDR3 size: 14 residues. CDR3 in amino acids: CASTLDRGRSEAFF. CDR3 sequence (DNA): TGTGCCAGTACTCTGGACAGGGGGCGATCTGAAGCTTTCTTT.

The chain recombines TRBV19 with TRBJ1-1; D might be TRBD1 (5 bases). The germline V and J ends were trimmed by 9 bases and 3 bases, with 11 bases remaining between them. This CDR3 spans 12 amino acids. The germline V gene encodes CDR1 LNHDA and CDR2 SQIVND (reference sequence). The CDR3 nucleotides read TGTGCCAGCAGGGACTGGGACACTGAAGCTTTCTTT. Translated: CASRDWDTEAFF.

The rearrangement links TRBV11-2 to TRBJ2-3, with D tentatively TRBD1 (6 bases). Trimming stripped 4 bases from V and 4 bases from J, with 12 bases between. This CDR3 has 14 residues. Germline V CDR1 and CDR2: SGHAT, FQNNGV. The DNA for the CDR3 is TGTGCCAGCAGCTCAGGGGTTGAGCCAGATACGCAGTATTTT. This codes for CASSSGVEPDTQYF.

This clone has more than one count but fewer than ten. The CDR3 region is CASKRGGSEKLFF. CDR3 nucleotides: TGTGCCAGCAAAAGGGGGGGTAGTGAAAAACTGTTTTTT. The chain links TRBV28 to TRBJ1-4, with a weak D call TRBD1 (6 bases). This CDR3 has 13 amino acids. CDR1 and CDR2 (germline): MDHEN, SYDVKM. Trimming cost V 7 bases and J 7 bases, with 13 bases left between them.

This clone was detected only a few times. The rearrangement joins TRBV14 to TRBJ2-1, with TRBD2 matching 9 bases. The CDR3 is 16 residues long. V shed 0 bases, J shed 10 bases, and the junction held 10 bases outside the gene matches. From germline, CDR1 is SGHDN and CDR2 FVKESK. The CDR3 DNA reads TGTGCCAGCAGCCAAGATCTTCGGGGACTAGCCGACGAGCAGTTCTTC. The encoded protein is CASSQDLRGLADEQFF. Together with reference TRBV14 and TRBJ2-1, the CDR3 gives the full variable domain: EAGVTQFPSHSVIEKGQTVTLRCDPISGHDNLYWYRRVMGKEIKFLLHFVKESKQDESGMPNNRFLAERTGGTYSTLKVQPAELEDSGVYFCASSQDLRGLADEQFFGPGTRLTVL.

This clone was recorded only once. The chain combines TRBV6-2 or TRBV6-3 with TRBJ1-6; D might be TRBD1 (5 bases). V gave up 2 bases and J gave up 9 bases, with 14 bases separating them. The CDR3 runs to 15 residues. The germline gives CDR1 MNHEY, CDR2 SVGEGT. The CDR3 protein is CASSYDPGVASPLHF. The CDR3 DNA reads as TGTGCCAGCAGTTACGATCCGGGGGTTGCTTCACCCCTCCACTTT.

The chain uses TRBV2 and TRBJ2-3; TRBD1 aligns across 9 bases. The CDR3 consists of 15 residues. V dropped 5 bases and J dropped 4; count of bases not matched to a gene: 7. Germline CDR1 and CDR2: SNHLY and FYNNEI. The CDR3: CASSPDRGSPDTQYF. CDR3 sequence (DNA): TGTGCCAGCAGTCCGGACAGGGGTAGCCCAGATACGCAGTATTTT.